This TCR beta chain was sequenced during a study of T cells expressing NK-cell markers. About the study: HCMV serostatus: most of the eight sequenced donors positive, one negative.

5'RACE template switching built TCR beta cDNA with unique molecular identifiers. TCRdb re-called the 5' RACE reads and catalogs CDR3 proteins one per entry, DNA excluded. Recorded for this sample: 400,000 to 450,000 distinct CDR3 sequences. Germline V CDR1 and CDR2: SGHKS, YYEKEE (reference sequence). CDR3 size: 15 residues. The gene calls are TRBV5-5 and TRBJ2-1; TCRdb picks TRBD1, but there is no DNA to check that call. The sequencing sample was made of blood T cells: a sorted CD56 or NKG2C T cell subset, CD4+ or CD8+ T cells, or bulk PBMC T cells (not recorded which). This TCR came from a woman aged 18 to 75 in good health. This CDR3 reads CASSRGRPQGNEQFF.